This T cell receptor beta chain appears in the sequencing data of a study of cytomegalovirus exposure and HLA in healthy donors. General study results and limits: As immune exposure information, only CMV serostatus was available. Previously analyzed data showed that most TCR beta V segments were productive at a frequency of about 90% or about 30%.

Looked up from germline, CDR1 is SEHNR and CDR2 is FQNEAQ (reference sequence). The trim removed 5 bases at V and 7 bases at J, leaving 10 bases unmatched. This CDR3 is 15 amino acids long. This clone was recorded once. Its antigen remains unidentified. The PCR contained 60 Vbeta and 13 Jbeta primers. The table came from immunoSEQ multiplex PCR; TCRdb's copy has only in-frame clones and leaves some out. The table has 90,000 to 150,000 clones, under 85% seen once; the top ten hold roughly 5.2%. The sample comprised PBMCs. V usage is TRBV7-9 and J usage is TRBJ2-2; 7 bases agree with TRBD1. The receptor comes from a man aged 18 to 30 in good health and CMV-seropositive. In nucleotides, the CDR3 is TGTGCCAGCAGCACCCGACAGGGCCGACACGGGGAGCTGTTTTTT. Translated, it gives CASSTRQGRHGELFF.